The T cell receptor (beta chain) described here comes from a study of Ad26.COV2.S vaccination and SARS-CoV-2 variants. The repertoire was sequenced with immunoSEQ multiplex PCR; TCRdb's copy has only in-frame clones and lacks some. The sample lists some 460,000 clones, about nine tenths occurring once. CDR3 size: 12 residues. Trimming cost V 3 bases and J 7 bases; bases outside gene matches: 0. Germline lookup yields CDR1 SGHAT and CDR2 FQNNGV. The treatment was: some 20 received Ad26.COV2.S at low or high dose, single or two shots; roughly 5 received placebo; per-sample allocation not given. Day 63 after the first injection of vaccine or placebo was the sampling time.

This receptor was obtained from a person between 18 and 65 years old who received the Ad26.COV2.S COVID-19 vaccine or a placebo. The chain recombines TRBV11-2 with TRBJ2-1; 7 bases map to TRBD2. The starting material was peripheral blood, obtained in a trial of Ad26.COV2.S vaccine versus placebo. CDR3 DNA: TGTGCCAGCAGCTTCGGGGGGAATGAGCAGTTCTTC. This encodes CASSFGGNEQFF.